These 10 T cell receptor beta chains were all obtained from the same sample, sequenced in a study of T cell repertoires in cytomegalovirus infection. A single record per CDR3 protein comes from TCRdb applying MiXCR to the reads. The profile shows 700,000 to 950,000 distinct CDR3 sequences, 30% to 35% of them singletons. Antigens for these TCRs are unknown. Sequenced material: cultured CD8+ T cells from PBMCs, taken from culture after CMV antigen stimulation. The receptors were sampled from a human donor in good health (CMV status not recorded). Some clones in this sample may be carry-over from other donors' samples.

This clonotype has ten or more counts. The chain carries TRBV7-2 and TRBJ1-1, with unresolved D. Deletions cut 4 bases from V and 4 bases from J, with 16 bases between. CDR1 is SGHTA and CDR2 is FQGNSA in the germline V gene. The CDR3 is 15 amino acids. The CDR3: CASSSRQGSSTEAFF. DNA of the CDR3: TGTGCCAGCAGCTCCCGGCAAGGCTCTAGCACTGAAGCTTTCTTT.

The gene calls are TRBV7-6 and TRBJ1-1; D ambiguous. The germline V gene encodes CDR1 SGHVS and CDR2 FNYEAQ. Trimming stripped 1 base from V and 11 bases from J, with 11 bases between. The CDR3 covers 12 residues. CDR3 bases: TGTGCCAGCAGCTTAGGAGGAGGGTCGGCTTTCTTT. It yields the protein CASSLGGGSAFF. The full variable domain, its missing parts supplied by reference TRBV7-6 and TRBJ1-1, is GAGVSQSPRYKVTKRGQDVALRCDPISGHVSLYWYRQALGQGPEFLTYFNYEAQQDKSGLPNDRFSAERPEGSISTLTIQRTEQRDSAMYRCASSLGGGSAFFGQGTRLTVV.

This clonotype was observed many times. J is TRBJ2-2 and V is TRBV5-5, with D hard to call. CDR1 is SGHKS, CDR2 YYEKEE, per germline (reference sequence). V dropped 4 bases and J dropped 6 bases, with 10 bases sitting between them. This CDR3 has 13 amino acids. The CDR3 loop reads CASSLLGSGELFF. In nucleotides, the CDR3 is TGTGCCAGCAGCCTACTGGGCTCCGGGGAGCTGTTTTTT.

This rearrangement joins TRBV6-2 or TRBV6-3 to TRBJ2-1; D uncertain. In germline, CDR1 is MNHEY, CDR2 SVGEGT. Trimming took off 2 bases at V and 0 bases at J, with 8 bases between the two ends. CDR3 length: 15 residues. In DNA form, the CDR3 reads TGTGCCAGCAGTTACGAAGGGAACTCCTACAATGAGCAGTTCTTC. It codes for CASSYEGNSYNEQFF.

The genes are TRBV6-2 or TRBV6-3 and TRBJ2-1; 8 positions match TRBD2. This CDR3 contains 16 residues. V gave up 6 bases and J gave up 5 bases; unmatched junction bases: 12. Germline-derived CDR1 and CDR2 are MNHEY and SVGEGT. The CDR3 DNA sequence: TGTGCCAGCAGGACCCGGGGGGGGGCGGGAAACAATGAGCAGTTCTTC. Protein: CASRTRGGAGNNEQFF.

This clonotype has more than one count but fewer than ten. The genes are TRBV12-3 or TRBV12-4 and TRBJ2-3; D is unclear. Trimming left V 8 bases short and J 3 bases short, with 21 bases between. This CDR3 comprises 16 residues. CDR3 loop: CASRPGLGTGTDTQYF. Here the CDR3 DNA reads TGTGCCAGCCGACCAGGTTTGGGTACTGGTACAGATACGCAGTATTTT.

This clonotype came up many times. The gene calls are TRBV7-2 and TRBJ1-2, with TRBD1 identical over 9 bases. Looked up from germline, CDR1 is SGHTA and CDR2 is FQGNSA. J lost 7 bases, V lost 1 base, and 7 bases had no gene match. CDR3 length: 15 residues. The CDR3: CASSLVQGAYGGYTF. In DNA, the CDR3 is TGTGCCAGCAGCTTAGTACAGGGGGCGTATGGTGGCTACACCTTC.

This clonotype has just a few counts. The rearrangement uses TRBV2 and TRBJ2-1; TRBD2 matches at 8 bases. Germline trimming cut 8 bases from V and 7 bases from J; bases unmatched to any gene: 4. The CDR3 loop spans 12 amino acids. The germline CDR1 and CDR2 sequences are SNHLY and FYNNEI. The CDR3 sequence: CASRGLGNEQFF. DNA for the CDR3: TGTGCCAGCCGGGGACTAGGGAATGAGCAGTTCTTC.

The chain employs TRBV5-1 and TRBJ2-1; 10 bases fit TRBD2. The germline V gene encodes CDR1 SGHRS and CDR2 YFSETQ. V was pared by 5 bases and J by 10 bases, with 3 bases of the junction left unmatched. The CDR3 has 12 amino acids. The CDR3 bases are TGCGCCAGCAGGAGCGGGGGGGCCGAGCAGTTCTTC. Translation: CASRSGGAEQFF.

J is TRBJ2-1 and V is TRBV20-1; D is possibly TRBD2 (7 bases). V lost 0 bases, J lost 4 bases, and 25 bases lay in between. The length of the CDR3 is 19 residues. The germline V gene has CDR1 DFQATT and CDR2 SNEGSKA (reference sequence). For the CDR3, the DNA is TGCAGTGCTAGAGATTACAAGGGGGAGGGAGGTCTGAATTACAATGAGCAGTTCTTC. This encodes CSARDYKGEGGLNYNEQFF.